Listed below are T cell receptor beta chains from one sample, sequenced in a study of T cells after yellow fever vaccination. Using its own MiXCR run on the 5' RACE reads, TCRdb lists one record per CDR3 protein. The sample includes 100,000 to 150,000 distinct CDR3 sequences, nearly 15% of them seen just once. Here the sequenced sample was CD8+ T cells sorted from PBMCs, taken 5 days after the yellow fever booster vaccination. These receptors were obtained from a young man who received the YFV17D yellow fever vaccine. CDR3s include the opening cysteine and the closing phenylalanine or tryptophan. A D gene is named only where the DNA matches it firmly. Clone size is shown for a subset of rows, as once, few, many or a class of expanded clone.

j_call | v_call | d_call | clone_size | cdr3_aa | cdr3_nt
TRBJ2-1 | TRBV5-6 | . | many | CASSEFGTPYNEQFF | TGTGCCAGCAGCGAGTTTGGGACGCCGTACAATGAGCAGTTCTTC
TRBJ2-5 | TRBV25-1 | TRBD1 | . | CASRRQGEGETQYF | TGTGCCAGCAGAAGACAGGGGGAGGGAGAGACCCAGTACTTC
TRBJ2-5 | TRBV29-1 | TRBD2 | few | CSVEGGNPRETQYF | TGCAGCGTTGAGGGAGGGAACCCCCGAGAGACCCAGTACTTC
TRBJ2-2 | TRBV24-1 | . | . | CATSDNRGRSNTGELFF | TGTGCCACCAGTGATAACAGAGGGCGGAGTAACACCGGGGAGCTGTTTTTT
TRBJ2-1 | TRBV7-2 | TRBD1 | . | CASSPRRTGGGYEQFF | TGTGCCAGCAGCCCCCGAAGGACAGGGGGCGGATATGAGCAGTTCTTC
TRBJ1-2 | TRBV29-1 | . | few | CSVVVESYGYTF | TGCAGCGTTGTAGTGGAGTCCTATGGCTACACCTTC
TRBJ1-1 | TRBV5-1 | . | . | CASSLVEEGHTEAFF | TGCGCCAGCAGCTTGGTTGAGGAGGGTCACACTGAAGCTTTCTTT
TRBJ2-5 | TRBV6-6 | TRBD2 | . | CASSYFAGGQDTQYF | TGTGCCAGCAGTTACTTCGCGGGGGGGCAGGATACCCAGTACTTC
TRBJ1-1 | TRBV18 | . | few | CASSPYESRLTMNTEAFF | TGTGCCAGCTCACCATATGAATCCCGACTTACCATGAACACTGAAGCTTTCTTT
TRBJ1-1 | TRBV4-3 | . | few | CASSQEDRGSEAFF | TGCGCCAGCAGCCAAGAGGATAGGGGTAGCGAAGCTTTCTTT
TRBJ2-1 | TRBV7-3 | TRBD1 | . | CASSLSGQGYNEQFF | TGTGCCAGCAGCTTATCAGGACAGGGATACAATGAGCAGTTCTTC
TRBJ2-3 | TRBV10-2 | TRBD1 | . | CASIGTGGVDTQYF | TGCGCCAGCATCGGGACAGGGGGCGTGGATACGCAGTATTTT
TRBJ1-5 | TRBV28 | . | many | CASSLFGQDLSNQPQHF | TGTGCCAGCAGTTTATTCGGCCAGGACCTTAGCAATCAGCCCCAGCATTTT
TRBJ2-1 | TRBV28 | TRBD1 | . | CASSLRQGPYNEQFF | TGTGCCAGCAGTTTGCGACAGGGGCCCTACAATGAGCAGTTCTTC
TRBJ2-2 | TRBV27 | TRBD1 | . | CASSPWDRNTGELFF | TGTGCCAGCAGTCCCTGGGACAGGAACACCGGGGAGCTGTTTTTT
TRBJ2-7 | TRBV20-1 | TRBD1 | . | CSARTGSSYEQYF | TGCAGTGCGCGGACAGGGAGCTCCTACGAGCAGTACTTC
TRBJ2-2 | TRBV5-1 | . | few | CASSLDGPNTGELFF | TGCGCCAGCAGCTTGGACGGACCTAACACCGGGGAGCTGTTTTTT
TRBJ2-2 | TRBV7-9 | TRBD1 | many | CASADRAYTGELFF | TGTGCCAGCGCGGACAGGGCCTACACCGGGGAGCTGTTTTTT
TRBJ1-1 | TRBV6-5 | . | few | CASRLTPGNTEAFF | TGTGCCAGCAGGCTCACCCCTGGGAACACTGAAGCTTTCTTT
TRBJ1-1 | TRBV12-3/TRBV12-4 | TRBD1 | few | CASSSIQGERNTEAFF | TGTGCCAGCAGTTCTATACAGGGGGAGCGAAACACTGAAGCTTTCTTT
TRBJ2-7 | TRBV5-1 | TRBD2 | . | CASSPARGDEQYF | TGCGCCAGCAGCCCAGCTCGGGGGGACGAGCAGTACTTC
TRBJ2-3 | TRBV6-1 | . | few | CASSDYRGGGIARTDTQYF | TGTGCCAGCAGTGACTATCGTGGGGGCGGAATAGCACGCACAGATACGCAGTATTTT
TRBJ2-1 | TRBV12-3/TRBV12-4 | TRBD2 | . | CASSFSGTSGYNEQFF | TGTGCCAGCAGTTTCTCCGGGACTAGCGGTTACAATGAGCAGTTCTTC
TRBJ2-7 | TRBV4-3 | . | many | CASSQSWGEGSEQYF | TGCGCCAGCAGCCAGAGTTGGGGTGAAGGTTCCGAGCAGTACTTC
TRBJ2-2 | TRBV11-3 | . | few | CASRADRSANTGELFF | TGTGCCAGCAGAGCTGACAGGTCCGCGAACACCGGGGAGCTGTTTTTT
TRBJ1-1 | TRBV7-9 | . | . | CASSFHRAPTEAFF | TGTGCCAGCAGCTTTCACAGGGCCCCCACTGAAGCTTTCTTT
TRBJ1-1 | TRBV7-9 | . | . | CASSVEAFF | TGTGCCAGCAGCGTCGAAGCTTTCTTT
TRBJ2-7 | TRBV7-9 | . | few | CASSFQVSYEQYF | TGTGCCAGCAGCTTTCAGGTCTCCTACGAGCAGTACTTC
TRBJ2-7 | TRBV12-3/TRBV12-4 | . | many | CASRASGTWQEQYF | TGTGCCAGCCGTGCATCAGGGACATGGCAAGAGCAGTACTTC
TRBJ1-6 | TRBV9 | . | . | CASSGGQSAYSPLHF | TGTGCCAGCAGCGGGGGACAATCCGCTTATTCACCCCTCCACTTT
TRBJ2-5 | TRBV11-2 | TRBD1 | . | CASSSGTGGNDTQETQYF | TGTGCCAGCAGCTCGGGGACAGGGGGCAACGACACTCAAGAGACCCAGTACTTC
TRBJ2-7 | TRBV14 | . | . | CASSQGIIEVF | TGTGCCAGCAGCCAAGGCATTATAGAGGTCTTC
TRBJ1-1 | TRBV28 | TRBD1 | many | CASSAYGTGGTEAFF | TGTGCCAGCAGTGCCTACGGGACAGGGGGCACTGAAGCTTTCTTT
TRBJ2-3 | TRBV27 | . | . | CASSSGRGGGSTDTQYF | TGTGCCAGCAGTTCTGGACGTGGGGGGGGCAGCACAGATACGCAGTATTTT
TRBJ2-2 | TRBV7-9 | . | . | CASSPFTGELFF | TGTGCCAGCAGTCCGTTCACCGGGGAGCTGTTTTTT
TRBJ1-5 | TRBV7-2 | . | few | CASSLVGGPPGAVGQPQHF | TGTGCCAGCAGCTTAGTAGGGGGGCCACCAGGCGCAGTTGGTCAGCCCCAGCATTTT
TRBJ1-2 | TRBV12-3/TRBV12-4 | . | once | CASSFVGPEDGYTF | TGTGCCAGCAGTTTCGTCGGACCGGAGGATGGCTACACCTTC
TRBJ2-2 | TRBV27 | . | . | CASTHTRGAGELFF | TGTGCCAGCACCCACACGAGAGGGGCCGGGGAGCTGTTTTTT
TRBJ2-2 | TRBV24-1 | . | few | CATSETGSGELFF | TGTGCCACCAGTGAAACAGGGTCCGGGGAGCTGTTTTTT
TRBJ2-2 | TRBV5-5 | TRBD2 | . | CASSPLAGANTGELFF | TGTGCCAGCAGCCCCCTAGCGGGGGCGAACACCGGGGAGCTGTTTTTT
TRBJ2-7 | TRBV5-1 | TRBD2 | many | CASSPYPGLAGTYEQYF | TGCGCCAGCAGCCCGTATCCTGGACTAGCCGGTACCTACGAGCAGTACTTC
TRBJ2-3 | TRBV7-2 | TRBD2 | . | CASTSGGSSTDTQYF | TGTGCCTCGACTAGCGGGGGCTCTAGCACAGATACGCAGTATTTT
TRBJ2-1 | TRBV28 | . | few | CASSAPGLSYNEQFF | TGTGCCAGCAGTGCCCCCGGACTCTCGTACAATGAGCAGTTCTTC
TRBJ2-2 | TRBV6-4 | TRBD2 | few | CASSEGGIDTGELFF | TGTGCCAGCAGTGAGGGGGGGATAGACACCGGGGAGCTGTTTTTT
TRBJ2-2 | TRBV7-9 | . | . | CASSLRSGELFF | TGTGCCAGCAGCTTAAGGTCCGGGGAGCTGTTTTTT
TRBJ2-2 | TRBV7-8 | . | . | CASSLFANSNTGELFF | TGTGCCAGCAGCTTATTCGCCAATTCGAACACCGGGGAGCTGTTTTTT
TRBJ1-2 | TRBV4-2 | . | . | CASSQGGVRAYTF | TGTGCCAGCAGCCAAGGAGGGGTGAGGGCCTACACCTTC
TRBJ2-1 | TRBV13 | . | . | CASSRSGRGFYEQFF | TGTGCCAGCAGCCGCTCCGGCCGGGGTTTCTATGAGCAGTTCTTC